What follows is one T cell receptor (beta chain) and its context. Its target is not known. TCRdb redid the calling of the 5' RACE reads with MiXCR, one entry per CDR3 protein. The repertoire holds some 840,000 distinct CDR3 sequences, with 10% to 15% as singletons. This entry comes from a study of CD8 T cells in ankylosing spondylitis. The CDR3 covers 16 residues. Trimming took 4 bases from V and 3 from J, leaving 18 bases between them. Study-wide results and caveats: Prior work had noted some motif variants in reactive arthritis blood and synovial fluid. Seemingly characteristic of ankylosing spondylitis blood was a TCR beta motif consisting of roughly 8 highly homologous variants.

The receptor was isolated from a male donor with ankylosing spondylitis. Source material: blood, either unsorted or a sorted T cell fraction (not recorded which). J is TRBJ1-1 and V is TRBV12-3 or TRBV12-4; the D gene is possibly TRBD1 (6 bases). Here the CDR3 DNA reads TGTGCCAGCAGTTCAAAGAACAGGGCGGGGGACACTGAAGCTTTCTTT. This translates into CASSSKNRAGDTEAFF.